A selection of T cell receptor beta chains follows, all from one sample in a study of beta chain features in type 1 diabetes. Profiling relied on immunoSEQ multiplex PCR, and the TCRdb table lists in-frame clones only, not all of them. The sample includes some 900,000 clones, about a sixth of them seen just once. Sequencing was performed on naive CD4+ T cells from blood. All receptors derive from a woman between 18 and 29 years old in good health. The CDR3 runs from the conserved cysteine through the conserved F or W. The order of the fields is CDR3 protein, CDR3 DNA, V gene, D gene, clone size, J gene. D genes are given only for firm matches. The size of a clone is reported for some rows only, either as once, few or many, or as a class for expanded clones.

CDR3aa: CASSQGLHYEQYF
CDR3nt: TGTGCCAGCAGCCAAGGGCTTCACTACGAGCAGTACTTC
v_gene: TRBV14
d_gene: .
abundance: few
j_gene: TRBJ2-7

CDR3aa: CASSERRAGNYEQYF
CDR3nt: TGTGCCAGCAGTGAACGGCGGGCGGGAAACTACGAGCAGTACTTC
v_gene: TRBV6-1
d_gene: .
abundance: .
j_gene: TRBJ2-7

CDR3aa: CASMPANQETQYF
CDR3nt: TGTGCCAGCATGCCGGCGAACCAAGAGACCCAGTACTTC
v_gene: TRBV25-1
d_gene: .
abundance: few
j_gene: TRBJ2-5

CDR3aa: CAIRTGPATGELFF
CDR3nt: TGTGCCATCAGAACCGGACCGGCCACCGGGGAGCTGTTTTTT
v_gene: TRBV10-3
d_gene: .
abundance: .
j_gene: TRBJ2-2

CDR3aa: CASSPPGTLGTEAFF
CDR3nt: TGTGCCAGCAGTCCGCCCGGGACTTTAGGAACTGAAGCTTTCTTT
v_gene: TRBV28
d_gene: .
abundance: few
j_gene: TRBJ1-1

CDR3aa: CAISAGPDSNQPQHF
CDR3nt: TGTGCCATCAGTGCGGGACCTGATAGCAATCAGCCCCAGCATTTT
v_gene: TRBV10-3
d_gene: .
abundance: few
j_gene: TRBJ1-5

CDR3aa: CASTTPGSPRYNEQFF
CDR3nt: TGTGCCAGCACCACCCCCGGGAGCCCCCGTTACAATGAGCAGTTCTTC
v_gene: TRBV28
d_gene: .
abundance: few
j_gene: TRBJ2-1

CDR3aa: CASSTTLEDTEAFF
CDR3nt: TGTGCCAGCTCCACCACGCTAGAGGACACTGAAGCTTTCTTT
v_gene: TRBV18
d_gene: .
abundance: .
j_gene: TRBJ1-1

CDR3aa: CASSRTSNQETQYF
CDR3nt: TGTGCCAGTAGTAGGACCTCGAACCAAGAGACCCAGTACTTC
v_gene: TRBV19
d_gene: .
abundance: few
j_gene: TRBJ2-5

CDR3aa: CASSNTDFQNIQYF
CDR3nt: TGTGCCAGCTCAAACACAGATTTCCAAAACATTCAGTACTTC
v_gene: TRBV18
d_gene: .
abundance: .
j_gene: TRBJ2-4

CDR3aa: CASSPRLAGAPSYEQYF
CDR3nt: TGTGCCAGCAGCCCTCGACTAGCGGGAGCCCCCTCCTACGAGCAGTACTTC
v_gene: TRBV21-1
d_gene: .
abundance: .
j_gene: TRBJ2-7

CDR3aa: CASSGGQGIYNEQFF
CDR3nt: TGTGCCAGCAGCGGGGGACAGGGCATCTACAATGAGCAGTTCTTC
v_gene: TRBV5-4
d_gene: TRBD1
abundance: few
j_gene: TRBJ2-1

CDR3aa: CASRRQGPGIEQYF
CDR3nt: TGTGCCAGCAGACGACAGGGGCCGGGGATCGAGCAGTACTTC
v_gene: TRBV28
d_gene: TRBD1
abundance: few
j_gene: TRBJ2-7

CDR3aa: CATQGAVGYTF
CDR3nt: TGTGCCACCCAGGGGGCAGTTGGCTACACCTTC
v_gene: TRBV7-9
d_gene: TRBD1
abundance: few
j_gene: TRBJ1-2

CDR3aa: CASSLFYRGARNTYEQYF
CDR3nt: TGTGCCAGCAGTTTATTTTACAGGGGCGCGAGAAACACCTACGAGCAGTACTTC
v_gene: TRBV28
d_gene: TRBD1
abundance: .
j_gene: TRBJ2-7

CDR3aa: CASSTRDMNTEAFF
CDR3nt: TGTGCCAGTAGCACCAGAGACATGAACACTGAAGCTTTCTTT
v_gene: TRBV19
d_gene: .
abundance: few
j_gene: TRBJ1-1

CDR3aa: CARSPSGNEQFF
CDR3nt: TGTGCTAGGTCGCCCTCGGGTAATGAGCAGTTCTTC
v_gene: TRBV12-5
d_gene: .
abundance: .
j_gene: TRBJ2-1

CDR3aa: CASSARQGRYTF
CDR3nt: TGTGCCAGCAGCGCACGACAGGGTCGCTACACCTTC
v_gene: TRBV7-9
d_gene: TRBD1
abundance: .
j_gene: TRBJ1-2

CDR3aa: CASSLSRGPGNQPQHF
CDR3nt: TGTGCCAGCAGTTTATCTCGGGGGCCCGGCAATCAGCCCCAGCATTTT
v_gene: TRBV27
d_gene: .
abundance: .
j_gene: TRBJ1-5

CDR3aa: CASSAWTGASNQPQHF
CDR3nt: TGTGCCAGTAGCGCTTGGACAGGCGCTTCTAATCAGCCCCAGCATTTT
v_gene: TRBV19
d_gene: TRBD1
abundance: few
j_gene: TRBJ1-5

CDR3aa: CASSLSRLFWDTEAFF
CDR3nt: TGTGCCAGCAGCTTATCGCGGCTTTTTTGGGACACTGAAGCTTTCTTT
v_gene: TRBV7-2
d_gene: .
abundance: .
j_gene: TRBJ1-1

CDR3aa: CASSLFRQGPTYEQYF
CDR3nt: TGTGCCAGCAGTTTGTTTCGACAGGGGCCGACCTACGAGCAGTACTTC
v_gene: TRBV28
d_gene: TRBD1
abundance: .
j_gene: TRBJ2-7

CDR3aa: CASSRSTEGELFF
CDR3nt: TGTGCCAGCTCACGGTCGACGGAGGGGGAGCTGTTTTTT
v_gene: TRBV18
d_gene: .
abundance: few
j_gene: TRBJ2-2

CDR3aa: CASSFTGGIPTGELFF
CDR3nt: TGCGCCAGCAGCTTTACAGGGGGCATACCCACCGGGGAGCTGTTTTTT
v_gene: TRBV5-1
d_gene: TRBD1
abundance: few
j_gene: TRBJ2-2

CDR3aa: CASSLNYALGEAFF
CDR3nt: TGTGCCAGCAGCTTAAATTACGCGCTGGGTGAAGCTTTCTTT
v_gene: TRBV7-2
d_gene: .
abundance: few
j_gene: TRBJ1-1

CDR3aa: CASSPSRDHNEKLFF
CDR3nt: TGTGCCAGCAGCCCAAGCCGGGACCATAATGAAAAACTGTTTTTT
v_gene: TRBV7-2
d_gene: .
abundance: .
j_gene: TRBJ1-4

CDR3aa: CATSRTWGNQPQHF
CDR3nt: TGTGCCACCAGCCGGACGTGGGGCAATCAGCCCCAGCATTTT
v_gene: TRBV15
d_gene: .
abundance: few
j_gene: TRBJ1-5

CDR3aa: CASSPASGRVYNEQFF
CDR3nt: TGTGCCAGCAGTCCCGCTAGCGGACGCGTCTACAATGAGCAGTTCTTC
v_gene: TRBV28
d_gene: TRBD2
abundance: few
j_gene: TRBJ2-1

CDR3aa: CASSFGEETQYF
CDR3nt: TGTGCCAGCAGCTTTGGGGAAGAGACCCAGTACTTC
v_gene: TRBV7-9
d_gene: .
abundance: .
j_gene: TRBJ2-5

CDR3aa: CAISSFTDPGVRQFF
CDR3nt: TGTGCCATCAGTTCGTTTACTGACCCAGGGGTGAGGCAGTTCTTC
v_gene: TRBV10-3
d_gene: .
abundance: few
j_gene: TRBJ2-1

CDR3aa: CAIKGGSGEQFF
CDR3nt: TGTGCCATCAAGGGCGGGAGTGGTGAGCAGTTCTTC
v_gene: TRBV10-3
d_gene: TRBD2
abundance: few
j_gene: TRBJ2-1

CDR3aa: CASSVRGLLSTDTQYF
CDR3nt: TGTGCCAGCAGCGTACGGGGACTCCTTAGCACAGATACGCAGTATTTT
v_gene: TRBV9
d_gene: .
abundance: few
j_gene: TRBJ2-3

CDR3aa: CATSRDGSVGYTF
CDR3nt: TGTGCCACCAGCAGAGACGGGAGCGTGGGCTACACCTTC
v_gene: TRBV15
d_gene: .
abundance: few
j_gene: TRBJ1-2

CDR3aa: CASSPNRVTHTDTQYF
CDR3nt: TGTGCCAGCTCACCTAACCGGGTTACTCACACAGATACGCAGTATTTT
v_gene: TRBV18
d_gene: .
abundance: .
j_gene: TRBJ2-3

CDR3aa: CASSPRDYEQYF
CDR3nt: TGTGCCAGCTCCCCCCGAGACTACGAGCAGTACTTC
v_gene: TRBV7-9
d_gene: .
abundance: .
j_gene: TRBJ2-7

CDR3aa: CASSRGNSVRLETQYF
CDR3nt: TGTGCCAGCAGCCGGGGGAACAGTGTACGATTAGAGACCCAGTACTTC
v_gene: TRBV5-4
d_gene: .
abundance: .
j_gene: TRBJ2-5

CDR3aa: CASSQDWGGAEGYTF
CDR3nt: TGTGCCAGCAGCCAAGATTGGGGGGGCGCGGAGGGCTACACCTTC
v_gene: TRBV14
d_gene: .
abundance: .
j_gene: TRBJ1-2